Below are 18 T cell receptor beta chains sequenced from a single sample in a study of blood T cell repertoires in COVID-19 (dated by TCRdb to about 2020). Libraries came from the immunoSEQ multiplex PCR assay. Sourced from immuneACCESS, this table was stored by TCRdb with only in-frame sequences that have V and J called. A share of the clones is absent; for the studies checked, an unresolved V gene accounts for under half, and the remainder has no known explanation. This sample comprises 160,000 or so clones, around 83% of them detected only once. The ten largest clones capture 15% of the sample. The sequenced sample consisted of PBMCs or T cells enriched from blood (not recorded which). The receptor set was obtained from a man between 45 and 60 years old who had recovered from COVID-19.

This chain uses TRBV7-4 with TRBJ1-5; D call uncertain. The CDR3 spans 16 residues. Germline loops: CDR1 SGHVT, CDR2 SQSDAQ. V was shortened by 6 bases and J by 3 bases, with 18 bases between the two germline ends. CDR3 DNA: TGTGCCAGCAGGCGACGGGCCTGGGAGCCCAATCAGCCCCAGCATTTT. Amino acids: CASRRRAWEPNQPQHF. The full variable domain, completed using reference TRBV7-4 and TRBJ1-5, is GAGVSQSPRYKVAKRGRDVALRCDSISGHVTLYWYRQTLGQGSEVLTYSQSDAQRDKSGRPSGRFSAERPERSVSTLKIQRTEQGDSAVYLCASRRRAWEPNQPQHFGDGTRLSIL.

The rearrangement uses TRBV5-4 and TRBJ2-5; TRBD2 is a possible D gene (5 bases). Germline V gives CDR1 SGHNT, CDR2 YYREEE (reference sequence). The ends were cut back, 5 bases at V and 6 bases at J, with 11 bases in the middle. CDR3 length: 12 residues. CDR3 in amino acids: CASRAPGKTQYF. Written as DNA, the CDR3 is TGTGCCAGCAGGGCCCCCGGGAAGACCCAGTACTTC.

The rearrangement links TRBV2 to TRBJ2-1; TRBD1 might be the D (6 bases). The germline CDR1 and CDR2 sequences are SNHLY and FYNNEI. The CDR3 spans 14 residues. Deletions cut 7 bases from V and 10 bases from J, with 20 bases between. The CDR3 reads CASTGEPGPIEQFF. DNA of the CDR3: TGTGCCAGCACAGGGGAGCCAGGGCCAATAGAGCAGTTCTTC.

Written as DNA, the CDR3 is TGTGCCAGCAGCTGGGGACAGGGGGCTTGGGCTGAAGCTTTCTTT. Translating gives CASSWGQGAWAEAFF. This sequence joins TRBV5-6 and TRBJ1-1, with 12 bases identical to TRBD1. The CDR3 is 15 residues long. J gave up 6 bases and V 3 bases, and 6 bases lay outside the gene matches. The germline gives CDR1 SGHDT, CDR2 YYEEEE.

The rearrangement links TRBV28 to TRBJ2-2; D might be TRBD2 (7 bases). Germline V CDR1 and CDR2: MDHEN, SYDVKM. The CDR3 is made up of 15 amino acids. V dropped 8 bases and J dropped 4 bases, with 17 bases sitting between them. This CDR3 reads CASLGASGPTGELFF. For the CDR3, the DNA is TGTGCCAGCCTGGGGGCTAGCGGACCCACCGGGGAGCTGTTTTTT.

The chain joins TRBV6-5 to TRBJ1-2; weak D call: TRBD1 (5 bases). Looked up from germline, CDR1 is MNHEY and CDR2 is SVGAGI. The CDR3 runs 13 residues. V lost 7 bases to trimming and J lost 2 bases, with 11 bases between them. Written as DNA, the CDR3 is TGTGCCAGCATTCCTGGGGCCAACTATGGCTACACCTTC. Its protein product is CASIPGANYGYTF.

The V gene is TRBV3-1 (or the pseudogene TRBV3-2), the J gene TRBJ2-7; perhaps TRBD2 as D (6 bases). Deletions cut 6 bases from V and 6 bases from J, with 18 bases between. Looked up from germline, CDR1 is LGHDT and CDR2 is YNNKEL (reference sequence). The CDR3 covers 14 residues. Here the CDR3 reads CASSYGAGTREQYF. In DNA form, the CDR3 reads TGTGCCAGCAGTTATGGAGCGGGTACCCGCGAGCAGTACTTC.

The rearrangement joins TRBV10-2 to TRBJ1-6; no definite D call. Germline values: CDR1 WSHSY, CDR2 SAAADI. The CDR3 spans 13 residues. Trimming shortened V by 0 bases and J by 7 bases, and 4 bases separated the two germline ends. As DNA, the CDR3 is TGCGCCAGCAGTGAGTCGCGGAATTCACCCCTCCACTTT. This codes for CASSESRNSPLHF.

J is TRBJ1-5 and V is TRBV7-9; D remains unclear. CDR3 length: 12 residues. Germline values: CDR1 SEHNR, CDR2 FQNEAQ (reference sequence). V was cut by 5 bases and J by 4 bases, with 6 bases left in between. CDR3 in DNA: TGTGCCAGCAGCGCCGAGAATCAGCCCCAGCATTTT. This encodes CASSAENQPQHF. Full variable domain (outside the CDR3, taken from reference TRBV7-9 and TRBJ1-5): DTGVSQNPRHKITKRGQNVTFRCDPISEHNRLYWYRQTLGQGPEFLTYFQNEAQLEKSRLLSDRFSAERPKGSFSTLEIQRTEQGDSAMYLCASSAENQPQHFGDGTRLSIL.

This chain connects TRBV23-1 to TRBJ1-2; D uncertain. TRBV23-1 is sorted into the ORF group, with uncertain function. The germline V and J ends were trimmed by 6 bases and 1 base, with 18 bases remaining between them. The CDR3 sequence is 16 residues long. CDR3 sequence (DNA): TGCGCCAGCAGCCCTATTCCTCGTACTCGTAACTATGGCTACACCTTC. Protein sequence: CASSPIPRTRNYGYTF.

The CDR3 sequence: CSVTTGSDTQYF. The CDR3 DNA follows: TGCAGCGTTACGACAGGGTCAGATACGCAGTATTTT. V gene TRBV29-1 combines with J gene TRBJ2-3; TRBD1 aligns across 7 bases. V lost 5 bases, J lost 4 bases, and 3 bases stayed unmatched. Germline assignment: CDR1 SQVTM and CDR2 ANQGSEA. This CDR3 comprises 12 residues.

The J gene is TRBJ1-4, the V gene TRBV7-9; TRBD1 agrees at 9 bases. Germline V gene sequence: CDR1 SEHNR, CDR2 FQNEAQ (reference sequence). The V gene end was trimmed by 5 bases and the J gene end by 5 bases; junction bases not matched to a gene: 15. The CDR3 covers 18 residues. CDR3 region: CASSLGQGRGLGNEKLFF. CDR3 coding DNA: TGTGCCAGCAGCCTGGGACAGGGTAGAGGTCTTGGCAATGAAAAACTGTTTTTT.

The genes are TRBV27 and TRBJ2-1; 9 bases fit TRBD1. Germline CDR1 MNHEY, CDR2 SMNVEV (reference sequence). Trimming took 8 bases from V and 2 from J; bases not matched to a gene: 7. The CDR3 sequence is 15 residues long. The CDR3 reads CASLLNRGPYNEQFF. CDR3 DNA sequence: TGTGCCAGCCTCCTAAACAGGGGGCCCTACAATGAGCAGTTCTTC.

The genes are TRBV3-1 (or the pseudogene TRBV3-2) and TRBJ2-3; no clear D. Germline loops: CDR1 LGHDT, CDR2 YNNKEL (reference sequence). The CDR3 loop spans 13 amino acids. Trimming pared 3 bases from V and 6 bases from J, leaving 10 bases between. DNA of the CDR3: TGTGCCAGCAGCCAGTTAAGCGCGGATACGCAGTATTTT. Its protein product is CASSQLSADTQYF.

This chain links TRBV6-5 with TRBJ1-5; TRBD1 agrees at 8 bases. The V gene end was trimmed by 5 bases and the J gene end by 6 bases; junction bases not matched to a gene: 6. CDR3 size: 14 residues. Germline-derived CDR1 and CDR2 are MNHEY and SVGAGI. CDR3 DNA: TGTGCCAGCAGTACAGGGGGAGTTAGTCAGCCCCAGCATTTT. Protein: CASSTGGVSQPQHF.

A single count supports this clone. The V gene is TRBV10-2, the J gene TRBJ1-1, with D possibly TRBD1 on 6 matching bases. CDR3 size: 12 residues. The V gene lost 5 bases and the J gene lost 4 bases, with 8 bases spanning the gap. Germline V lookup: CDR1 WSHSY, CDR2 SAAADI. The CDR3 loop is CASSLGATEAFF. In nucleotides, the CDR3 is TGCGCCAGCAGTTTGGGGGCCACTGAAGCTTTCTTT.

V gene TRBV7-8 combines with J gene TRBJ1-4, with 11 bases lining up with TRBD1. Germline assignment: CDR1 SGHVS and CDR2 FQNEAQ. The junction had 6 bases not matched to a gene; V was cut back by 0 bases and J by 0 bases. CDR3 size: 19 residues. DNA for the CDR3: TGTGCCAGCAGCTTAGCGCTGGGACAGGGGGACTCAACTAATGAAAAACTGTTTTTT. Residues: CASSLALGQGDSTNEKLFF.

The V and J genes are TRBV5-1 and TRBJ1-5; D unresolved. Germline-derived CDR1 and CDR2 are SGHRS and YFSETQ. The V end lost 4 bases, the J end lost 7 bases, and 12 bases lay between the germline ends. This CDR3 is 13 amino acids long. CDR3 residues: CASSPEGGQPQHF. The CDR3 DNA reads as TGCGCCAGCAGCCCTGAGGGTGGACAGCCCCAGCATTTT.